This T cell receptor (beta chain) came from a study of blood T cell repertoires in COVID-19. The overall study: T cells, B-cell-depleted T cells, or PBMCs supplied cDNA or gDNA.

In the authors' methods: From reference gene primer amplification, estimates of nucleated cell counts were derived. TCRdb's copy holds only in-frame clones and misses some; the assay was immunoSEQ multiplex PCR. V, J and clone size are those of that table, while D and trimming were read from the DNA. The sample contains around 47,000 clones, 88% of which appear only once. The CDR3 loop spans 15 amino acids. Germline CDR1 reads MNHEY; CDR2 reads SVGAGI. The germline V and J ends were trimmed by 4 bases and 4 bases, with 16 bases remaining between them. Specimen: peripheral blood. This chain links TRBV6-5 with TRBJ1-1, with no clear D. This TCR was recovered from a man over 45 with active COVID-19. Here the CDR3 reads CASSSGRREGTEAFF. The CDR3 nucleotides read TGTGCCAGCAGTTCAGGAAGGAGGGAGGGCACTGAAGCTTTCTTT.